These 27 T cell receptor beta chains came from one sample sequenced in a study of blood T cell repertoires in COVID-19 (dated by TCRdb to the early 2020s). To prepare the library, the immunoSEQ multiplex PCR assay was applied. TCRdb took this table from immuneACCESS and kept in-frame rearrangements with V and J called. Such tables lack part of the clones; where checked against another copy, unresolved V genes explain under half of the gap, and the rest is unexplained. This sample comprises 290,000 or so clones, 70% to 90% of them detected only once. Jointly, the top ten make up approximately 5.1% of the sample. The sequenced sample consisted of peripheral blood. The origin of the receptors is a man aged 50 to 59 with active or convalescent COVID-19.

This chain uses TRBV28 with TRBJ2-1; 11 nucleotides agree with TRBD2. This CDR3 has 15 residues. Germline V lookup: CDR1 MDHEN, CDR2 SYDVKM. V gave up 6 bases and J gave up 7 bases; unmatched junction bases: 8. CDR3 sequence reads: CASRKGGLAANEQFF. DNA of the CDR3: TGTGCCAGCAGAAAAGGGGGACTAGCGGCGAATGAGCAGTTCTTC. Together with reference TRBV28 and TRBJ2-1, the CDR3 gives the full variable domain: DVKVTQSSRYLVKRTGEKVFLECVQDMDHENMFWYRQDPGLGLRLIYFSYDVKMKEKGDIPEGYSVSREKKERFSLILESASTNQTSMYLCASRKGGLAANEQFFGPGTRLTVL.

CDR3 amino acids: CASSLGLAGREGDTQYF. DNA of the CDR3: TGTGCCAGCAGCTTAGGACTAGCGGGAAGAGAGGGAGATACGCAGTATTTT. The chain has TRBV7-8 and TRBJ2-3; TRBD2 matches at 11 bases. CDR1 is SGHVS and CDR2 is FQNEAQ in the germline V gene. The CDR3 is 17 amino acids. With V trimmed by 1 base and J by 5 bases, 8 bases remained unmatched.

In regard to this clone: Other nucleotide sequences from this sample produce the same CDR3. V usage is TRBV28 and J usage is TRBJ1-1, with D possibly being TRBD1 (5 bases). V lost 3 bases, J lost 5 bases, and 10 bases lay in between. Germline V gene lookup returns CDR1 MDHEN and CDR2 SYDVKM. The CDR3 sequence is 13 residues long. CDR3 sequence reads: CASSFRGGTEAFF. The CDR3 DNA sequence: TGTGCCAGCAGTTTCCGGGGGGGGACTGAAGCTTTCTTT.

This chain joins TRBV6-6 and TRBJ2-7; TRBD2 agrees at 10 bases. CDR3 size: 14 residues. CDR1 and CDR2 (germline): MNHNY, SVGAGI (reference sequence). Trimming took 5 bases from V and 6 from J; bases not matched to a gene: 7. CDR3 sequence: CASSDTSGITEQYF. CDR3 bases: TGTGCCAGCAGTGACACTAGCGGGATAACCGAGCAGTACTTC.

The chain joins TRBV6-5 to TRBJ2-1, with TRBD2 identical over 7 bases. J gave up 0 bases and V 7 bases, and 3 bases lay outside the gene matches. The CDR3 totals 14 residues. Germline V gene data show CDR1 as MNHEY and CDR2 as SVGAGI. CDR3 residues: CASTGGDSYNEQFF. In DNA, the CDR3 is TGTGCCAGCACGGGGGGTGACTCCTACAATGAGCAGTTCTTC.

The V call is TRBV18, the J call TRBJ2-3; TRBD1 matches 8 bases. The CDR3 extends over 14 amino acids. Germline CDR1 and CDR2: KGHSH and LQKENI. J gave up 6 bases and V 8 bases, and 10 bases lay outside the gene matches. The CDR3 loop is CASGQTGDTDTQYF. For the CDR3, the DNA is TGTGCCAGCGGCCAGACAGGGGATACGGATACGCAGTATTTT.

The V and J genes are TRBV18 and TRBJ1-1, with D possibly TRBD1 on 6 matching bases. The CDR3 contains 13 residues. V lost 5 bases and J lost 3, with 10 bases in between. Germline V gives CDR1 KGHSH, CDR2 LQKENI. CDR3 nucleotide sequence: TGTGCCAGCTCAACTACAGGGTACACTGAAGCTTTCTTT. As protein: CASSTTGYTEAFF. The full variable domain, in which reference TRBV18 and TRBJ1-1 provide the parts outside the CDR3, is NAGVMQNPRHLVRRRGQEARLRCSPMKGHSHVYWYRQLPEEGLKFMVYLQKENIIDESGMPKERFSAEFPKEGPSILRIQQVVRGDSAAYFCASSTTGYTEAFFGQGTRLTVV.

The chain carries TRBV10-3 and TRBJ2-1, with D tentatively TRBD1 (5 bases). The CDR3 consists of 14 residues. Between the trimmed V and J ends, which lost 2 bases and 8 bases, there was a span of 13 bases. CDR1 ENHRY and CDR2 SYGVKD come from the germline V gene. DNA of the CDR3: TGTGCCATCAGTGAGGGGGTGGGGCACTATGAGCAGTTCTTC. Its translation: CAISEGVGHYEQFF.

This CDR3 is CASSLGRGTSSAYEQYF. The CDR3 coding sequence is TGTGCCAGCAGCTTAGGTAGAGGGACTAGCTCAGCCTACGAGCAGTACTTC. The V call is TRBV7-2, the J call TRBJ2-7; 9 bases align to TRBD2. CDR3 length: 17 amino acids. Germline CDR1 SGHTA, CDR2 FQGNSA. The trim removed 1 base at V and 2 bases at J, leaving 9 bases unmatched.

V usage is TRBV4-2 and J usage is TRBJ2-1; D might be TRBD2 (5 bases). The CDR3 totals 15 residues. Trimming left V 4 bases short and J 0 bases short, with 10 bases between. Germline V gene lookup returns CDR1 LGHNA and CDR2 YNFKEQ. CDR3 in amino acids: CASSPEGFSYNEQFF. The DNA of the CDR3 is TGTGCCAGCAGCCCCGAGGGTTTCTCCTACAATGAGCAGTTCTTC.

The chain links TRBV10-2 to TRBJ2-5; 8 nucleotides align to TRBD2. Losses at the gene ends were 8 bases for V and 4 bases for J; bases not matched to a gene: 18. The CDR3 is 17 residues long. CDR1 and CDR2 (germline): WSHSY, SAAADI. CDR3 bases: TGCGCCAGCGGTTTGAAGAGGGCTAGCGGGTCTGGAGAGACCCAGTACTTC. Translation: CASGLKRASGSGETQYF.

The chain carries TRBV7-9 and TRBJ2-7; D not certain. There are 15 residues in the CDR3. The V end lost 5 bases, the J end lost 3 bases, and 17 bases lay between the germline ends. In germline, CDR1 is SEHNR, CDR2 FQNEAQ (reference sequence). CDR3 in amino acids: CASSHMYLQSYEQYF. CDR3 DNA: TGTGCCAGCAGCCATATGTATCTACAGAGCTACGAGCAGTACTTC.

V is TRBV11-2 and J is TRBJ1-1; TRBD1 might be the D (5 bases). The CDR3 is made up of 15 amino acids. The germline V gene has CDR1 SGHAT and CDR2 FQNNGV. Trimming stripped 0 bases from V and 5 bases from J, with 13 bases between. CDR3 loop: CASSLDWGRGTEAFF. The CDR3 bases are TGTGCCAGCAGCTTAGATTGGGGTAGGGGAACTGAAGCTTTCTTT.

The genes are TRBV21-1 and TRBJ2-5; the D call TRBD1 from the table was never checked on the DNA. TRBV21-1 represents a pseudogene. CDR3 length equals 16 residues. The CDR3 spells CASSPLPGTGQETQYF. The CDR3 DNA reads as TGTGCCAGCAGCCCACTTCCCGGGACAGGGCAAGAGACCCAGTACTTC.

This sequence joins TRBV11-2 and TRBJ2-7; D is uncertain. CDR3 length: 11 residues. V was pared by 5 bases and J by 6 bases, with 8 bases between. Germline lookup yields CDR1 SGHAT and CDR2 FQNNGV. The CDR3 nucleotides are TGTGCCAGCAGCCAACTGGTCGAGCAGTACTTC. Translated, it gives CASSQLVEQYF.

This clone was found a few times. The chain has TRBV10-3 and TRBJ2-7, with 10 bases matching TRBD1. The CDR3 has 14 residues. CDR1 and CDR2 from the germline V gene are ENHRY and SYGVKD. The junction had 7 bases not matched to a gene; V was cut back by 4 bases and J by 7 bases. This chain's CDR3 is CAISARQGAGEQYF. The CDR3, as DNA: TGTGCCATCAGTGCTCGACAGGGGGCGGGGGAGCAGTACTTC.

In this sample, this clone turned up a few times. The rearrangement uses TRBV6-2 or TRBV6-3 and TRBJ2-7; D gene ambiguous. This CDR3 is built from 11 residues. Trimming removed 5 bases at V and 3 bases at J, with 5 bases between. Germline CDR1 MNHEY, CDR2 SVGEGT. DNA for the CDR3: TGTGCCAGCAGTACCTACTACGAGCAGTACTTC. This codes for CASSTYYEQYF.

The V call is TRBV7-8, the J call TRBJ1-1, with no clear D. Germline lookup yields CDR1 SGHVS and CDR2 FQNEAQ. Trimming took 1 base from V and 0 from J, leaving 15 bases between them. CDR3 length: 17 amino acids. Written as DNA, the CDR3 is TGTGCCAGCAGCTTAGAAATGCCCCCCTCGGTGAACACTGAAGCTTTCTTT. Its translation: CASSLEMPPSVNTEAFF. Full variable domain (outside the CDR3, taken from reference TRBV7-8 and TRBJ1-1): GAGVSQSPRYKVAKRGQDVALRCDPISGHVSLFWYQQALGQGPEFLTYFQNEAQLDKSGLPSDRFFAERPEGSVSTLKIQRTQQEDSAVYLCASSLEMPPSVNTEAFFGQGTRLTVV.

The chain couples TRBV5-5 to TRBJ1-5, with unresolved D. Germline CDR1 SGHKS, CDR2 YYEKEE (reference sequence). V was pared by 0 bases and J by 6 bases, with 7 bases between. The CDR3 totals 13 residues. This chain's CDR3 is CASSLDLSQPQHF. DNA of the CDR3: TGTGCCAGCAGCTTGGACCTGAGTCAGCCCCAGCATTTT.

V gene TRBV5-1 combines with J gene TRBJ2-7, with D possibly matching TRBD1 (5 bases). Germline V gene sequence: CDR1 SGHRS, CDR2 YFSETQ. This CDR3 contains 17 residues. The V end lost 5 bases, the J end lost 5 bases, and 26 bases lay between the germline ends. In DNA, the CDR3 is TGCGCCAGCAGATTCAAACCCGACTGGACAAACCTGAACGAGCAGTACTTC. It yields the protein CASRFKPDWTNLNEQYF. The full variable domain, its missing parts supplied by reference TRBV5-1 and TRBJ2-7, is KAGVTQTPRYLIKTRGQQVTLSCSPISGHRSVSWYQQTPGQGLQFLFEYFSETQRNKGNFPGRFSGRQFSNSRSEMNVSTLELGDSALYLCASRFKPDWTNLNEQYFGPGTRLTVT.

This clone came up a few times. The chain carries TRBV7-5 and TRBJ2-7; the listed D gene, TRBD2, was not tested against the DNA. TRBV7-5 is listed as a pseudogene. The CDR3 extends over 18 amino acids. CDR3: CVRSLGESLADNSYEQYF. For the CDR3, the DNA is TGTGTCAGAAGCTTAGGAGAGTCGCTAGCGGACAACTCCTACGAGCAGTACTTC.

V usage is TRBV27 and J usage is TRBJ2-5; TRBD2 agrees at 7 bases. The length of the CDR3 is 13 residues. The germline gives CDR1 MNHEY, CDR2 SMNVEV (reference sequence). The V gene end was trimmed by 5 bases and the J gene end by 1 base; junction bases not matched to a gene: 1. This CDR3 reads CASSRLAQETQYF. The CDR3 DNA is TGTGCCAGCAGTCGACTAGCCCAAGAGACCCAGTACTTC.

The rearrangement joins TRBV28 to TRBJ2-3; D perhaps matches TRBD1 (6 bases). Trimming pared 3 bases from V and 6 bases from J, leaving 13 bases between. The CDR3 contains 14 residues. Germline values: CDR1 MDHEN, CDR2 SYDVKM. The CDR3 loop is CASSFQDRPDTQYF. Written as DNA, the CDR3 is TGTGCCAGCAGTTTTCAGGACAGACCTGATACGCAGTATTTT.

The rearrangement joins TRBV6-5 to TRBJ2-7; D is perhaps TRBD1 (5 bases). The CDR3 covers 13 residues. The ends were cut back, 0 bases at V and 7 bases at J, with 10 bases in the middle. In germline, CDR1 is MNHEY, CDR2 SVGAGI. CDR3 sequence (DNA): TGTGCCAGCAGTTACTCAAAAGGACAAGAGCAGTACTTC. This sequence encodes CASSYSKGQEQYF.

The rearrangement uses TRBV28 and TRBJ2-1, with D maybe TRBD1 (6 bases). The V end was cut by 7 bases, the J end by 5 bases, with 15 bases between. CDR1 and CDR2 (germline): MDHEN, SYDVKM. This CDR3 region has 14 residues. The CDR3 spells CASTGGRGNNEQFF. CDR3 sequence (DNA): TGTGCCAGCACTGGGGGCAGGGGAAACAATGAGCAGTTCTTC.

The chain employs TRBV7-2 and TRBJ2-7; TRBD1 matches at 9 bases. The CDR3 consists of 13 residues. Per the germline V gene, CDR1 is SGHTA and CDR2 is FQGNSA. Losses at the gene ends were 8 bases for V and 5 bases for J; bases not matched to a gene: 7. CDR3 DNA sequence: TGTGCCAGCCGACGGACAGGGGACGACGAGCAGTACTTC. Its translation: CASRRTGDDEQYF.

As DNA, the CDR3 is TGTGCCAGCAGCGCACACAGAAGTGGAAACACCATATATTTT. Its protein is CASSAHRSGNTIYF. The V and J genes are TRBV9 and TRBJ1-3; D uncertain. CDR1 is SGDLS and CDR2 is YYNGEE in the germline V gene. V lost 3 bases and J 3 bases, leaving 10 bases between the germline ends. CDR3 length: 14 amino acids.